The 19 T cell receptor beta chains in this list originate from one sample, sequenced in a study of blood T cells in healthy people across ages. Alongside a J-beta primer mix, a sample-barcoded 5' primer served in a second PCR lasting roughly 7 to 11 cycles. TCRdb reprocessed the 5' RACE reads via MiXCR and lists one record per CDR3 protein. The sample lists roughly 1,700,000 distinct CDR3 sequences, 25% to 30% occurring once. Sequencing was done on a sample of blood. These receptors all stem from a woman aged 25 to 39 in good health.

V is TRBV5-5 and J is TRBJ2-7; 8 nucleotides agree with TRBD2. The CDR3 sequence is 16 residues long. V trimming: 4 bases; J trimming: 3 bases; junction bases outside the gene matches: 12. CDR1 and CDR2 from the germline V gene are SGHKS and YYEKEE (reference sequence). CDR3 sequence (DNA): TGTGCCAGCAGCACCGGGGGGGGCCTGGGGATCTACGAGCAGTACTTC. Protein product: CASSTGGGLGIYEQYF.

The V call is TRBV9, the J call TRBJ1-6; D gene uncertain. V was shortened by 0 bases and J by 6 bases, with 10 bases between the two germline ends. Germline V CDR1 and CDR2: SGDLS, YYNGEE. The CDR3 consists of 15 residues. CDR3 DNA: TGTGCCAGCAGCGTAGCTTTAGGAATTAATTCACCCCTCCACTTT. Encoded protein: CASSVALGINSPLHF.

V is TRBV5-1 and J is TRBJ1-2, with unresolved D. This CDR3 is 13 amino acids long. The germline V gene encodes CDR1 SGHRS and CDR2 YFSETQ. Deletions cut 4 bases from V and 6 bases from J, with 13 bases between. This chain's CDR3 is CASSVDKRHGYTF. DNA of the CDR3: TGCGCCAGCAGCGTTGACAAAAGGCATGGCTACACCTTC.

This clonotype was counted between two and nine times. This chain joins TRBV24-1 and TRBJ1-2, with TRBD1 identical over 8 bases. CDR1 is KGHDR, CDR2 SFDVKD, per germline. The CDR3 spans 12 residues. The ends lost 9 bases at V and 6 bases at J; junction bases unmatched: 5. The chain's CDR3 is CATSTGVDGYTF. DNA for the CDR3: TGTGCCACCTCGACAGGGGTTGATGGCTACACCTTC.

This chain links TRBV2 with TRBJ2-7; no clear D. Germline V CDR1 and CDR2: SNHLY, FYNNEI. V shed 1 base and J shed 2 bases, with 6 bases lying between them. CDR3 length: 13 residues. The DNA of the CDR3 is TGTGCCAGCAGTGAAGACGGCACCTACGAGCAGTACTTC. It codes for CASSEDGTYEQYF.

In this sample, this clonotype turned up many times. This rearrangement joins TRBV12-3 or TRBV12-4 to TRBJ2-1; the D is unclear. Trimming removed 5 bases from V and 10 bases from J, with 6 bases in between. The length of the CDR3 is 10 residues. In nucleotides, the CDR3 is TGTGCCAGCAGTCCGGAAGAGCAGTTCTTC. It specifies CASSPEEQFF.

The chain couples TRBV11-3 to TRBJ2-3; 7 bases map to TRBD2. Germline CDR1 SGHNT, CDR2 YENEEA. This CDR3 region has 15 residues. The V segment lost 5 bases and the J segment 6 bases; nucleotides outside the gene matches: 11. The CDR3 DNA follows: TGTGCCAGCAGCGAAACTAGCGTACGGGGGGATACGCAGTATTTT. It codes for CASSETSVRGDTQYF.

This clonotype was seen more than once but under ten times. The V and J genes are TRBV7-9 and TRBJ2-1; 9 nucleotides agree with TRBD2. J was trimmed by 9 bases and V by 8 bases; bases with no gene match: 14. This CDR3 has 15 amino acids. Germline lookup yields CDR1 SEHNR and CDR2 FQNEAQ (reference sequence). In nucleotides, the CDR3 is TGTGCCAGCGGACGGCCCGGGCGGGGGGGCATTGAGCAGTTCTTC. This sequence encodes CASGRPGRGGIEQFF.

V usage is TRBV5-1 and J usage is TRBJ2-5; 12 bases map to TRBD2. CDR3 length: 15 residues. The V and J ends lost 5 bases and 5 bases, in that order; junction bases with no gene match: 7. Germline V CDR1 and CDR2: SGHRS, YFSETQ. CDR3 nucleotides: TGCGCCAGCAGGACTAGCGGGGGTGGTGGTGAGACCCAGTACTTC. Protein sequence: CASRTSGGGGETQYF.

This clonotype was picked up a small number of times. This rearrangement joins TRBV6-1 to TRBJ2-1; no reliable D call. V lost 1 base, J lost 2 bases, and 9 bases lay in between. Germline lookup yields CDR1 MNHNS and CDR2 SASEGT. The CDR3 consists of 15 residues. The CDR3 DNA reads as TGTGCCAGCAGTGAAGTAGGGTTAACCTACAATGAGCAGTTCTTC. Translation: CASSEVGLTYNEQFF.

This clonotype was detected a few times. V is TRBV10-3 and J is TRBJ2-3; D uncertain. Germline CDR1 is ENHRY and CDR2 is SYGVKD. The CDR3 sequence is 13 residues long. The V end lost 0 bases, the J end lost 8 bases, and 9 bases lay between the germline ends. For the CDR3, the DNA is TGTGCCATCAGTGAGTCTCCGCTCCCTACGCAGTATTTT. It translates to CAISESPLPTQYF.

Note on this clonotype: This likely comes from a read error, as the CDR3 has no conserved phenylalanine or tryptophan at its end. The chain uses TRBV18 and TRBJ2-4; D is perhaps TRBD1 or TRBD2 (5 bases each). The closer fit of TRBJ2-7 to the DNA end suggests the J call may be wrong. The germline CDR1 and CDR2 sequences are KGHSH and LQKENI. This CDR3 has 15 residues. CDR3 nucleotides: TGTGCCAGCTCACCATCCTGGGACGTCTCCTACGAGCAGTACTGC. Its protein is CASSPSWDVSYEQYC.

The J gene is TRBJ1-3, the V gene TRBV28, with 7 bases that match TRBD1. The junction had 11 bases not matched to a gene; V was cut back by 3 bases and J by 0 bases. Germline V lookup: CDR1 MDHEN, CDR2 SYDVKM. This CDR3 spans 18 amino acids. CDR3 region: CASSFSIIWDSSGNTIYF. CDR3 DNA: TGTGCCAGCAGTTTCTCTATCATCTGGGACAGCTCTGGAAACACCATATATTTT.

This clonotype was seen ten or more times. This rearrangement joins TRBV7-9 to TRBJ2-7; TRBD2 matches at 7 bases. Trimming cost V 3 bases and J 6 bases; bases outside gene matches: 8. The V gene's germline CDR1 is SEHNR and CDR2 FQNEAQ (reference sequence). There are 14 residues in the CDR3. Here the CDR3 reads CASSFSGGSFEQYF. CDR3 bases: TGTGCCAGCAGCTTCTCGGGGGGATCGTTCGAGCAGTACTTC.

This clonotype showed up just a few times. This sequence joins TRBV20-1 and TRBJ2-1; TRBD2 agrees at 10 bases. The germline gives CDR1 DFQATT, CDR2 SNEGSKA (reference sequence). V lost 0 bases to trimming and J lost 6 bases; unmatched junction nucleotides: 8. This CDR3 region has 16 residues. The CDR3 loop reads CSARDSGRSGGNEQFF. The CDR3 DNA reads as TGCAGTGCTAGAGATAGCGGGAGGAGTGGAGGCAATGAGCAGTTCTTC.

The J gene is TRBJ2-5, the V gene TRBV6-6, with TRBD2 matching over 12 bases. Trimming cost V 5 bases and J 5 bases; bases outside gene matches: 6. The CDR3 is made up of 15 amino acids. Germline V gives CDR1 MNHNY, CDR2 SVGAGI (reference sequence). As DNA, the CDR3 is TGTGCCAGCAGTCTTCTAGCGGGGGGGCATGAGACCCAGTACTTC. Translating gives CASSLLAGGHETQYF.

In regard to this clonotype: The junction departs from the called germline gene at one end, perhaps through a read error. This chain connects TRBV5-5 to TRBJ1-4; D perhaps matches TRBD1 (5 bases). There are 16 residues in the CDR3. Per germline, CDR1 SGHKS and CDR2 YYEKEE (reference sequence). The CDR3 region is CTSSPLLTGGSEKLFF. The CDR3 region has the DNA TGTACCAGCAGCCCATTACTTACAGGAGGGAGTGAAAAACTGTTTTTT. Supplemented by reference TRBV5-5 and TRBJ1-4, the full variable domain reads DAGVTQSPTHLIKTRGQQVTLRCSPISGHKSVSWYQQVLGQGPQFIFQYYEKEERGRGNFPDRFSARQFPNYSSELNVNALLLGDSALYLCTSSPLLTGGSEKLFFGSGTQLSVL.

Comment on this clonotype: A single base separates this from a much larger clone, so it may be a read error. The chain combines TRBV7-2 with TRBJ2-1; 8 bases match TRBD2. The CDR3 is made up of 15 amino acids. Germline CDR1 reads SGHTA; CDR2 reads FQGNSA. J was trimmed by 8 bases and V by 4 bases; bases with no gene match: 10. CDR3 DNA: TGTGCCAGCAGCTCGGGGCTAGCGGGTACCTATGAGCAGTTCTTC. This encodes CASSSGLAGTYEQFF. The variable domain in full, with the rest retrieved from reference TRBV7-2 and TRBJ2-1, is GAGVSQSPSNKVTEKGKDVELRCDPISGHTALYWYRQSLGQGLEFLIYFQGNSAPDKSGLPSDRFSAERTGGSVSTLTIQRTQQEDSAVYLCASSSGLAGTYEQFFGPGTRLTVL.

This clonotype occurred a few times. The chain links TRBV7-2 to TRBJ2-1, with no clear D. There are 14 residues in the CDR3. V was shortened by 7 bases and J by 5 bases, with 15 bases between the two germline ends. Germline assignment: CDR1 SGHTA and CDR2 FQGNSA. Here the CDR3 DNA reads TGTGCCAGCACCCGATGGTACGGAGACAATGAGCAGTTCTTC. It yields the protein CASTRWYGDNEQFF. The whole variable domain, filled in from reference TRBV7-2 and TRBJ2-1, reads GAGVSQSPSNKVTEKGKDVELRCDPISGHTALYWYRQSLGQGLEFLIYFQGNSAPDKSGLPSDRFSAERTGGSVSTLTIQRTQQEDSAVYLCASTRWYGDNEQFFGPGTRLTVL.